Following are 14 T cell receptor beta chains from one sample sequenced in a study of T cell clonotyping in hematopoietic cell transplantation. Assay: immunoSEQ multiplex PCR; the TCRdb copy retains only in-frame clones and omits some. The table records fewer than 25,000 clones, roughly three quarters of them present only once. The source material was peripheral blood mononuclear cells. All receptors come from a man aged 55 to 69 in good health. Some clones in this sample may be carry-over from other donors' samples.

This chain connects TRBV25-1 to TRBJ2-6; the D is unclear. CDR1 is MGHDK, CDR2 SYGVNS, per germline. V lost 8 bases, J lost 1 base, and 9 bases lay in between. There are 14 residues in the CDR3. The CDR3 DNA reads TGTGCCAGCGGGGTGGGGTCTGGGGCCAACGTCCTGACTTTC. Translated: CASGVGSGANVLTF.

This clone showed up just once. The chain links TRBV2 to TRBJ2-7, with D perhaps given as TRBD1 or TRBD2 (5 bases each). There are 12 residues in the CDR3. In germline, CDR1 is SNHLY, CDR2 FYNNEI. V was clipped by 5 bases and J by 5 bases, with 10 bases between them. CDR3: CASSLQGHEQYF. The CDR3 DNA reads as TGTGCCAGCAGTTTGCAGGGACACGAGCAGTACTTC.

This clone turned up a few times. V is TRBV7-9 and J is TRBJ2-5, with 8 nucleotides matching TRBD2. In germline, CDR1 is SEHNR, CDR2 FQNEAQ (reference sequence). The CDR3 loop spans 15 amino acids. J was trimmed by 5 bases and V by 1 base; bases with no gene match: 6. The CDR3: CASSLVLAGGETQYF. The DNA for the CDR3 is TGTGCCAGCAGCTTAGTCCTAGCGGGCGGGGAGACCCAGTACTTC. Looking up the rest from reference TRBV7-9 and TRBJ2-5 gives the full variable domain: DTGVSQNPRHKITKRGQNVTFRCDPISEHNRLYWYRQTLGQGPEFLTYFQNEAQLEKSRLLSDRFSAERPKGSFSTLEIQRTEQGDSAMYLCASSLVLAGGETQYFGPGTRLLVL.

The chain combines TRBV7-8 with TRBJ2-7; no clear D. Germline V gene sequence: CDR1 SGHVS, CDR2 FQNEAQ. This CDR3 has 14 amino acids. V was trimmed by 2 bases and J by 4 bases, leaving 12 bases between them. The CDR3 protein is CASSLQKRGYEQYV. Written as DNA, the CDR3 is TGTGCCAGCAGCTTACAGAAACGTGGGTACGAGCAGTACGTC.

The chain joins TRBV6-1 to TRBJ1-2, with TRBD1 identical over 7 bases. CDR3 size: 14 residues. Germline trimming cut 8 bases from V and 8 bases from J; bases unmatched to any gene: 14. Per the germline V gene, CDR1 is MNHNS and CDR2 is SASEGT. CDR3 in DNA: TGTGCCAGCGTCGAAATAAGGGACAGCGGGGGCTACACCTTC. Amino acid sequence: CASVEIRDSGGYTF.

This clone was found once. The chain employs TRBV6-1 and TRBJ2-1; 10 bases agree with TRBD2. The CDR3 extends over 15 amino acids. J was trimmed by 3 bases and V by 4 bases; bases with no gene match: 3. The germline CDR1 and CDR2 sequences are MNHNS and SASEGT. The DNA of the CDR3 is TGTGCCAGCAGTGTGATAGCGGGAGGCTACAATGAGCAGTTCTTC. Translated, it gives CASSVIAGGYNEQFF.

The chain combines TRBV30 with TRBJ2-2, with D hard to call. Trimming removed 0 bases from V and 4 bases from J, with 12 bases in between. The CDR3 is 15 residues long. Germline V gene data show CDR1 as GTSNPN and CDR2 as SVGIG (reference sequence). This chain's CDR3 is CAWSVLLVTTGELFF. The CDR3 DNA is TGTGCCTGGAGTGTACTACTGGTGACCACCGGGGAGCTGTTTTTT.

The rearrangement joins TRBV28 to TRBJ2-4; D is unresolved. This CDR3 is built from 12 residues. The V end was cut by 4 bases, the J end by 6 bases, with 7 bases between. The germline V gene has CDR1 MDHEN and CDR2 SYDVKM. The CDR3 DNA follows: TGTGCCAGCAGTTCCTTGGGAAACATTCAGTACTTC. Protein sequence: CASSSLGNIQYF.

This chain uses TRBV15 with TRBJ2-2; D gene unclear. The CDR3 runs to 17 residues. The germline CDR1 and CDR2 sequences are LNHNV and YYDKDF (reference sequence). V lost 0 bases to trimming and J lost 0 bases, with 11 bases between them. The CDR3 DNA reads TGTGCCACCAGCAGAGATCAAAGCAATGCGAACACCGGGGAGCTGTTTTTT. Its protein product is CATSRDQSNANTGELFF. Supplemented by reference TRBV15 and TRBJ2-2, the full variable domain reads DAMVIQNPRYQVTQFGKPVTLSCSQTLNHNVMYWYQQKSSQAPKLLFHYYDKDFNNEADTPDNFQSRRPNTSFCFLDIRSPGLGDTAMYLCATSRDQSNANTGELFFGEGSRLTVL.

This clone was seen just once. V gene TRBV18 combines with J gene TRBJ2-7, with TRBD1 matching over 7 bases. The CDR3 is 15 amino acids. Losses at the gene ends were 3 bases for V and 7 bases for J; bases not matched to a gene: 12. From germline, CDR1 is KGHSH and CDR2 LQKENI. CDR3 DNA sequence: TGTGCCAGCTCACCGCCTACGAGGGGGCTTCGGGAGCAGTACTTC. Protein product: CASSPPTRGLREQYF.

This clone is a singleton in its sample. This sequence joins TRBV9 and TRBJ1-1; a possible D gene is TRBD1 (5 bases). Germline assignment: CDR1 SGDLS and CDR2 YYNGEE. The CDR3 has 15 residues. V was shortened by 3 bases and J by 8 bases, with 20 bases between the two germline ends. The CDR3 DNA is TGTGCCAGCAGCGCCTGGGCCTCGCCGGGGCTGGAAGCTTTCTTT. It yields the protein CASSAWASPGLEAFF.

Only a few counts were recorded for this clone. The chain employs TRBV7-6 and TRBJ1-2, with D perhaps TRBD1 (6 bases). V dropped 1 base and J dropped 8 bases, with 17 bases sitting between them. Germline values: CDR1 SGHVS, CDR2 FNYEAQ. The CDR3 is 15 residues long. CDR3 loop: CASSLDGGGLEGYTF. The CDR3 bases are TGTGCCAGCAGCTTAGATGGAGGGGGGCTTGAAGGCTACACCTTC. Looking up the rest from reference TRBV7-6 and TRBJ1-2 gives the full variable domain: GAGVSQSPRYKVTKRGQDVALRCDPISGHVSLYWYRQALGQGPEFLTYFNYEAQQDKSGLPNDRFSAERPEGSISTLTIQRTEQRDSAMYRCASSLDGGGLEGYTFGSGTRLTVV.

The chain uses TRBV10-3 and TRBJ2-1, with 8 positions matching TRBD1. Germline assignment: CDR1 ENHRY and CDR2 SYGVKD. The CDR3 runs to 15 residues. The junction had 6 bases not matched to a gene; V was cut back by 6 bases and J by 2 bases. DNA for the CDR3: TGTGCCATCAGCTTAGACAGGGGCGCCTACAATGAGCAGTTCTTC. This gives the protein CAISLDRGAYNEQFF.

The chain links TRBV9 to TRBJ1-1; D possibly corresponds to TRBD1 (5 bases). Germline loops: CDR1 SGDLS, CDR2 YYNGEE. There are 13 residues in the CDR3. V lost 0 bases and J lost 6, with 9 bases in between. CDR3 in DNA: TGTGCCAGCAGCGTAGGGATAGGGGCTGAAGCTTTCTTT. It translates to CASSVGIGAEAFF.